This note documents a single T cell receptor (beta chain) sequence. Its antigen remains unidentified. No quality values exist for individual bases; no much larger clone is one base distant. The germline V gene encodes CDR1 SEHNR and CDR2 FQNEAQ (reference sequence). V gives up 3 bases and J gives up 8 bases, and the segment between their germline ends measures 10 bases. Counted from cysteine to phenylalanine, this CDR3 has 12 amino acids. Only the CDR3 portion is preserved as DNA: 36 bases, with reading frame beginning at the first base. This sample was included in a study of Ad26.COV2.S vaccination and SARS-CoV-2 variants (TCRdb year 2021). As for the study more broadly: Vaccine-arm donors were drawn from COV1001, a multicentre, randomized, double-blind, placebo-controlled phase I-IIa trial of Ad26.COV2.S in healthy adults. The TCR-sequenced set comprised roughly 30 samples: 19 Ad26.COV2.S vaccine recipients, 5 placebo recipients and 8 SARS-CoV-2 convalescent individuals. Investigators remained blinded to trial group allocation during experiments and outcome assessment. TCRbeta repertoire sequencing served as the tool for gauging how specific and how broad the SARS-CoV-2-reactive T cell receptors were following Ad26.COV2.S vaccination. Ad26.COV2.S was given intramuscularly at 5x10^10 or 1x10^11 viral particles, as a single shot or as two shots 56 days apart. Trial participants were randomized into five groups of five: low-dose or high-dose Ad26.COV2.S given once or twice, or placebo on both occasions.

The immunoSEQ Assay was the method used to sequence TCRbeta CDR3 regions. After extraction, genomic DNA underwent amplification by bias-controlled multiplex PCR, followed by high-throughput sequencing. Per the authors' processing: Collapsing and filtering of sequences were performed to quantify the absolute abundance of each unique TCRbeta CDR3 region. T cell fraction was estimated by normalizing TCRbeta template counts to usable DNA, which was measured by amplifying reference genes present in all nucleated cells. Repertoire TCRs were annotated as SARS-CoV-2-specific by exact matching of V gene, CDR3 amino acid sequence and J gene to a known reactive TCR set. The reference SARS-CoV-2 TCR set was obtained from MIRA and was filtered for enrichment in COVID-19-positive ImmuneCODE repertoires, whereby public or cross-reactive TCRs were removed. Using the MIRA antigens, annotated TCRs were further analysed by specific ORF or by position within an ORF. Depth was the summed frequency of annotated unique rearrangements, while breadth was defined as annotated unique rearrangements over total unique productive rearrangements. Two-sided Wilcoxon rank-sum tests were applied when comparing TCR breadth between groups. TCRdb stores this immuneACCESS table with in-frame sequences only. Part of the clones is absent; in the studies checked, under half of the shortfall reflects unresolved V genes, and no reason is known for the rest. That table furnishes V, J and clone size, whereas the DNA furnished D and trimming. For this sample there are a few hundred thousand clones; approximately 90% appear just once. The ten largest clones take up approximately 4% of the sample.

The treatment or condition label of this sample denotes: 15 to 20 received Ad26.COV2.S at low or high dose, single or two shots; several received placebo; per-sample allocation not given. For vaccine and placebo recipients, the sequenced repertoires came from samples collected on day 63 after the first injection. In Cohort 1b, some 25 adults aged 18-55 years were enrolled at a single site in Boston, USA, between 29 July and 7 August 2020. Ad26.COV2.S was a replication-incompetent adenovirus type 26 vector that expressed a prefusion-stabilized SARS-CoV-2 spike protein derived from the original Wuhan strain. General conclusions and limits of the study: The authors noted that the TCR breadth and depth analyses may have underestimated total T cell responses. Substantial breadth of spike-specific CD8+ and CD4+ T cell responses was reported after vaccination. Vaccine and placebo recipients had comparable non-spike TCR breadth, which fits with the vaccine containing only spike. The study lacked the statistical power to compare responses across vaccine doses or regimens. Higher spike-specific TCR breadth was observed in Ad26.COV2.S recipients than in placebo recipients (P = 0.0014).

The sequences come from peripheral blood, collected in a trial of Ad26.COV2.S vaccine versus placebo. The receptor's source is a person aged 18-65 years who received the Ad26.COV2.S COVID-19 vaccine or a placebo. The sequence is built from TRBV7-9 and TRBJ1-2, with a tentative D gene TRBD1 over 6 matching bases. The DNA sequence is given as TGTGCCAGCAGCTTTGACAGGATCGGCTACACCTTC. It encodes CASSFDRIGYTF.